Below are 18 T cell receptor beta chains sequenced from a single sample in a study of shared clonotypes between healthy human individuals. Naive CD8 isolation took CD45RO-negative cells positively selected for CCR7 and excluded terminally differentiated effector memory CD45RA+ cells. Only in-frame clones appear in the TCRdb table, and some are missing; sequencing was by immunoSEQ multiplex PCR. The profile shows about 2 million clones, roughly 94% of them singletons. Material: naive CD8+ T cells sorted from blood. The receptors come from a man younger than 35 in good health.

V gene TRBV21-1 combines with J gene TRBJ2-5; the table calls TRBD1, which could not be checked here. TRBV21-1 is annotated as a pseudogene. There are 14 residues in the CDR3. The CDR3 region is CASSNRWLLQTQYF. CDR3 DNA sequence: TGTGCCAGCAGCAACAGGTGGCTTCTCCAGACCCAGTACTTC.

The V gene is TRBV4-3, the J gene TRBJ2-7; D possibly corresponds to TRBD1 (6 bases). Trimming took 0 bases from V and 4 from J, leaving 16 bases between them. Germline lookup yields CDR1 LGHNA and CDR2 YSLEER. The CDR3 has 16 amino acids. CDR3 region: CASSQDGQSPTYEQYF. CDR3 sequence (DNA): TGCGCCAGCAGCCAAGACGGACAGTCTCCCACTTACGAGCAGTACTTC.

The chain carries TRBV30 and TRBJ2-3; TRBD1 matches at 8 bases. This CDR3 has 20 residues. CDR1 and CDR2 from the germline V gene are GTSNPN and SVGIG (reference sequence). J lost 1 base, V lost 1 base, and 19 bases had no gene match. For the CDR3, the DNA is TGTGCCTGGAGTGCCTGGGGACAGGAGGTACATGGAGGCGGCACAGATACGCAGTATTTT. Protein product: CAWSAWGQEVHGGGTDTQYF.

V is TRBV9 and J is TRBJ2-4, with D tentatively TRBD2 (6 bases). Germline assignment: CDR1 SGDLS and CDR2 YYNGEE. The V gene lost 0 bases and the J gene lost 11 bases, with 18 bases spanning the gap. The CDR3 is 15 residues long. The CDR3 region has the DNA TGTGCCAGCAGCGTAGGGAGGGACTCCCGTACCCTTCAGTACTTC. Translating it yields CASSVGRDSRTLQYF.

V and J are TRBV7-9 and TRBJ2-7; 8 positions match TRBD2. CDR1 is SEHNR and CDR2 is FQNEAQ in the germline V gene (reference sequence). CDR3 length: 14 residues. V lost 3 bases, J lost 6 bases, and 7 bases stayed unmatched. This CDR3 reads CASSFGAGGLEQYF. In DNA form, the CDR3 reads TGTGCCAGCAGCTTCGGGGCGGGGGGCCTCGAGCAGTACTTC. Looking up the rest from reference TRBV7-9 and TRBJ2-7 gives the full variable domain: DTGVSQNPRHKITKRGQNVTFRCDPISEHNRLYWYRQTLGQGPEFLTYFQNEAQLEKSRLLSDRFSAERPKGSFSTLEIQRTEQGDSAMYLCASSFGAGGLEQYFGPGTRLTVT.

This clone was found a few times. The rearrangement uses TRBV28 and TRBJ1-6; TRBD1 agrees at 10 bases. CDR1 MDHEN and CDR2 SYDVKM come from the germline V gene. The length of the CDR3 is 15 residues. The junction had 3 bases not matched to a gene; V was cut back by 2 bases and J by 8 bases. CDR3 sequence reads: CASSLRQGAYSPLHF. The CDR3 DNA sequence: TGTGCCAGCAGTTTAAGACAGGGGGCGTATTCACCCCTCCACTTT.

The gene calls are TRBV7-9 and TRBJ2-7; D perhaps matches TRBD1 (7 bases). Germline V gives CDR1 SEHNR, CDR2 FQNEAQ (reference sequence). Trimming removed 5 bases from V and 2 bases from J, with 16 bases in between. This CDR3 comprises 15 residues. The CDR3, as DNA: TGTGCCAGCAGCCCCAGGGCGGGACAGCCCTACGAGCAGTACTTC. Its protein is CASSPRAGQPYEQYF.

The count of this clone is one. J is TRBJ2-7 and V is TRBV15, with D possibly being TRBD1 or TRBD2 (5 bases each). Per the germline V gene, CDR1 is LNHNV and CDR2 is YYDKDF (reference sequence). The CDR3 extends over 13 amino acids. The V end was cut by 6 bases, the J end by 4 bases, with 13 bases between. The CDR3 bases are TGTGCCACCAGTGGGGCGCGGGCATACGAGCAGTACTTC. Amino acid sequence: CATSGARAYEQYF.

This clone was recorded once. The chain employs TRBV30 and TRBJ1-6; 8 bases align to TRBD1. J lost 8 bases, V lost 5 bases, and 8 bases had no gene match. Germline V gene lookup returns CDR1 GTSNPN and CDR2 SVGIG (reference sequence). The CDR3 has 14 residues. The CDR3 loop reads CAWHVQGADSPLHF. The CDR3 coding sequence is TGTGCCTGGCACGTGCAGGGGGCAGATTCACCCCTCCACTTT.

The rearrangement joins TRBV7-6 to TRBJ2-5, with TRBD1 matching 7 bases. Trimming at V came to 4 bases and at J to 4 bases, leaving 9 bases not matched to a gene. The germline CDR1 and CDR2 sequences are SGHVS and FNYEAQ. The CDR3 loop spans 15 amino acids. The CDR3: CASSSHRGTGETQYF. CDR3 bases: TGTGCCAGCAGCTCCCACAGGGGAACGGGAGAGACCCAGTACTTC.

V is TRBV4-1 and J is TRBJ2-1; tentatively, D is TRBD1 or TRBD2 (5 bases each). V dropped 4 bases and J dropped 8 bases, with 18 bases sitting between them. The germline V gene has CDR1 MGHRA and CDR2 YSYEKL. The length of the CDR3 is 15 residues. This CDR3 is CASSPRDGGRDEQFF. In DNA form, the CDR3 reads TGCGCCAGCAGCCCCCGGGACGGCGGCCGCGATGAGCAGTTCTTC.

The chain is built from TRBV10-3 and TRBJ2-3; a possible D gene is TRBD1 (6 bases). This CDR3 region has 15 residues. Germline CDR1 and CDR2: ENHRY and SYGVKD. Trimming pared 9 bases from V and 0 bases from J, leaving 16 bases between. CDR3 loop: CAISGRDTSTDTQYF. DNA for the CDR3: TGTGCCATTTCCGGCCGGGACACTAGCACAGATACGCAGTATTTT.

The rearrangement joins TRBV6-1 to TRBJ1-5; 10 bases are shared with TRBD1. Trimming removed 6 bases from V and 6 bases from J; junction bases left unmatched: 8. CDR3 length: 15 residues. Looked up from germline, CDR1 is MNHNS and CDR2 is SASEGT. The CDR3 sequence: CASSDWTGGGQPQHF. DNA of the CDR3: TGTGCCAGCAGCGATTGGACAGGGGGGGGTCAGCCCCAGCATTTT.

DNA of the CDR3: TGTGCCAGTAGTTGGAACGGTTTGACCTACAATGAGCAGTTCTTC. This translates into CASSWNGLTYNEQFF. The J gene is TRBJ2-1, the V gene TRBV19; D unclear. The V gene lost 5 bases and the J gene lost 2 bases, with 13 bases spanning the gap. The CDR3 is made up of 15 amino acids. Germline V gives CDR1 LNHDA, CDR2 SQIVND (reference sequence).

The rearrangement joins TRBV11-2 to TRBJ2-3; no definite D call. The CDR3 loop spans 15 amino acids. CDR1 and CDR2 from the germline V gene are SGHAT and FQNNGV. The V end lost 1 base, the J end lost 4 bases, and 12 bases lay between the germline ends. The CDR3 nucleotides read TGTGCCAGCAGCTTAGTCCCCGCCGGTCCAGATACGCAGTATTTT. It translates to CASSLVPAGPDTQYF.

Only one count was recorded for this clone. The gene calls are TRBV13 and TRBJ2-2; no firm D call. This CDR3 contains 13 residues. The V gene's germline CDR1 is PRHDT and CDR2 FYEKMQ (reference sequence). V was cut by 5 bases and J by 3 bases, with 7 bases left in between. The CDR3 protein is CASSPPYTGELFF. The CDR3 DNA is TGTGCCAGCAGCCCCCCATACACCGGGGAGCTGTTTTTT.

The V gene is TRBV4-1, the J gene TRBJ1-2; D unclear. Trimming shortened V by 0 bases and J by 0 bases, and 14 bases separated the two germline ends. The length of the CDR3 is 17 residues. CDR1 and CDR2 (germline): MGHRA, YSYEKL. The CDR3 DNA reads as TGCGCCAGCAGCCAAGAGAGGGTCAACCTAGCTAACTATGGCTACACCTTC. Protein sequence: CASSQERVNLANYGYTF.

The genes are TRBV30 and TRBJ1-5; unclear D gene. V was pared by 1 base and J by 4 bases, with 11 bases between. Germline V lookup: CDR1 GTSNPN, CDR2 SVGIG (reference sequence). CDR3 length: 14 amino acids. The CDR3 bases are TGTGCCTGGAGTGAAACTACAGCGAATCAGCCCCAGCATTTT. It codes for CAWSETTANQPQHF.